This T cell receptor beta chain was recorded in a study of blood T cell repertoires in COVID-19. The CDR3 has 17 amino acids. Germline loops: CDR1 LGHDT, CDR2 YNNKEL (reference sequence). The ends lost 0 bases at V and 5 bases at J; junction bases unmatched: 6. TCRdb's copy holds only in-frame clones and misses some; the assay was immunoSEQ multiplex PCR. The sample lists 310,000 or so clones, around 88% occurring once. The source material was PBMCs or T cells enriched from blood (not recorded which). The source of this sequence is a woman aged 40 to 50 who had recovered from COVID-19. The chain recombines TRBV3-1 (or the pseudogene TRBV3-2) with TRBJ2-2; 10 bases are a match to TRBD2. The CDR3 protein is CASSQDTLAGETGELFF. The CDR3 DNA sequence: TGTGCCAGCAGCCAAGATACCCTAGCGGGGGAAACCGGGGAGCTGTTTTTT.